This entry is about one T cell receptor beta chain. The antigen remains unidentified. This sample stems from a study of T cell responses to AZD1222 COVID-19 vaccine. Measured with immunoSEQ multiplex PCR; TCRdb has only the in-frame clones, and not every one. The profile shows 150,000 to 200,000 clones, about 93% of them singletons. Study observations and caveats: The donors showed a predominance of white British ancestry and of females, with possible underestimation of clonal diversity.

V was shortened by 3 bases and J by 2 bases, with 7 bases between the two germline ends. Germline assignment: CDR1 KGHSH and CDR2 LQKENI. The CDR3 covers 13 residues. V is TRBV18 and J is TRBJ1-2; perhaps TRBD1 as D (5 bases). The input for sequencing was peripheral blood, taken on day 0 of AZD1222 vaccination. The clonotype was recovered from an adult in good health. In nucleotides, the CDR3 is TGTGCCAGCTCACCCGCAGGGAACTATGGCTACACCTTC. Translation: CASSPAGNYGYTF.